This TCR beta chain was sequenced during a study of blood T cell repertoires in COVID-19. V was trimmed by 2 bases and J by 12 bases, leaving 18 bases between them. This CDR3 is 14 amino acids long. CDR1 and CDR2 from the germline V gene are SGHRS and YFSETQ. Clones were read by immunoSEQ multiplex PCR, and TCRdb kept only the in-frame ones, dropping some. The top ten clones hold about 12% of a sample with some 140,000 clones, more than 75% of them seen once. This sequence joins TRBV5-1 and TRBJ2-1; D possibly corresponds to TRBD1 (6 bases). The sequence was obtained from an older man with acute or convalescent COVID-19. The material sequenced was peripheral blood. The CDR3 DNA sequence: TGCGCCAGCAGCTTAGGGGGTTCCCCCCGGGGGCAGTTCTTC. It specifies CASSLGGSPRGQFF.